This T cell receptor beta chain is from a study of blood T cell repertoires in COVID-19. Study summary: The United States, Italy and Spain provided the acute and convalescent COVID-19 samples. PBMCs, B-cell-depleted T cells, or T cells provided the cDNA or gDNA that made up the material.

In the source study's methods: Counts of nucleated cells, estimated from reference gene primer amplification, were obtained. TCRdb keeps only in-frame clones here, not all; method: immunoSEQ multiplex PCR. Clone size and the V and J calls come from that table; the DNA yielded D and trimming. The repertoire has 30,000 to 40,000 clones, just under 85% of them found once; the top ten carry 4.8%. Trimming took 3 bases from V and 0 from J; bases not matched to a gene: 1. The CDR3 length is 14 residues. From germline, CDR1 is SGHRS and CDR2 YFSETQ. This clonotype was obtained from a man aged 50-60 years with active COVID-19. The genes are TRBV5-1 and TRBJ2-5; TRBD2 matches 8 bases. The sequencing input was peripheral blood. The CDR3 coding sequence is TGCGCCAGCAGCTCGGGACTAGACCAAGAGACCCAGTACTTC. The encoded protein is CASSSGLDQETQYF.